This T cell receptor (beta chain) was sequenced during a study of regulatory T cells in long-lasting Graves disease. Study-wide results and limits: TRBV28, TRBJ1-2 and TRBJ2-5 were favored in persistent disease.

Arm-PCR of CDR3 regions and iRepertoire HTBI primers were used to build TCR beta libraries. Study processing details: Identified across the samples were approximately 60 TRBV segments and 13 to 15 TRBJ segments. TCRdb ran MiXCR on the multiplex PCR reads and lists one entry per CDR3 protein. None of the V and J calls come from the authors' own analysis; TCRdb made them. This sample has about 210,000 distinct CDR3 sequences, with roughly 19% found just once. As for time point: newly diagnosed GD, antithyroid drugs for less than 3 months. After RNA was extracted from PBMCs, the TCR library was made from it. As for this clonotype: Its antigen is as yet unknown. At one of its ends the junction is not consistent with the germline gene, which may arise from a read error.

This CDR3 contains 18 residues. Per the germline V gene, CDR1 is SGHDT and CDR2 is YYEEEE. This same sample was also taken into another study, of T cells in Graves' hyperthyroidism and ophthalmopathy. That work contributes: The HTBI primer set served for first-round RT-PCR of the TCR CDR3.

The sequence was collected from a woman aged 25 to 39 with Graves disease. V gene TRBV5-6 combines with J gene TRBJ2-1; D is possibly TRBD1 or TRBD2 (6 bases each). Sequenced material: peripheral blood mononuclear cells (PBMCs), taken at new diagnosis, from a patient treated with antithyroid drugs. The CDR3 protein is CVSSLAQIGGGSYNEQFF. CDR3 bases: TGTGTCAGCAGCTTGGCCCAGATCGGAGGGGGCTCCTACAATGAGCAGTTCTTC. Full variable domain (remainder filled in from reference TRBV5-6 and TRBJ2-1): DAGVTQSPTHLIKTRGQQVTLRCSPKSGHDTVSWYQQALGQGPQFIFQYYEEEERQRGNFPDRFSGHQFPNYSSELNVNALLLGDSALYLCVSSLAQIGGGSYNEQFFGPGTRLTVL.